The 21 T cell receptor beta chains below come from one sample, sequenced in a study of T cell responses to AZD1222 COVID-19 vaccine. The assay was immunoSEQ multiplex PCR, and TCRdb's table has in-frame clones only and misses some. This table holds roughly 120,000 clones, about nine tenths found once. The sample was peripheral blood, taken 28 days after the second AZD1222 dose. The receptor set was obtained from an adult who received the AZD1222 COVID-19 vaccine.

J is TRBJ1-1 and V is TRBV6-6, with D maybe TRBD1 (5 bases). CDR3 size: 13 residues. Germline V gene lookup returns CDR1 MNHNY and CDR2 SVGAGI (reference sequence). Deletions cut 7 bases from V and 7 bases from J, with 16 bases between. CDR3 loop: CASNLPPGGEAFF. The CDR3 nucleotides read TGTGCCAGCAACTTACCGCCGGGGGGTGAAGCTTTCTTT.

In this sample, this clone turned up a few times. This chain connects TRBV6-1 to TRBJ1-6; TRBD1 aligns across 8 bases. The CDR3 extends over 14 amino acids. Germline V gene data show CDR1 as MNHNS and CDR2 as SASEGT. V shed 0 bases and J 9 bases; nucleotides not matched to a gene: 1. CDR3 residues: CASSEAQGASPLHF. CDR3 DNA: TGTGCCAGCAGTGAAGCGCAGGGGGCTTCACCCCTCCACTTT.

The chain joins TRBV10-2 to TRBJ1-6; possibly TRBD1 for D (5 bases). The V and J ends lost 6 bases and 9 bases respectively, with 15 bases between them. The CDR3 spans 14 residues. Looked up from germline, CDR1 is WSHSY and CDR2 is SAAADI. CDR3 residues: CASRDDRASSPLHF. The CDR3 DNA reads TGCGCCAGCAGGGATGACAGAGCCTCTTCACCCCTCCACTTT.

This rearrangement joins TRBV9 to TRBJ2-2; 7 bases align to TRBD1. Germline-derived CDR1 and CDR2 are SGDLS and YYNGEE. With 4 bases clipped from V and 7 bases from J, the junction kept 16 bases outside the gene matches. This CDR3 region has 17 residues. This CDR3 is CASSPMDRPKRGGELFF. The CDR3 DNA reads as TGTGCCAGCAGCCCCATGGACAGGCCCAAGAGGGGCGGGGAGCTGTTTTTT.

V is TRBV6-1 and J is TRBJ2-5, with D possibly being TRBD2 (6 bases). CDR1 MNHNS and CDR2 SASEGT come from the germline V gene. The CDR3 covers 15 residues. Trimming took off 3 bases at V and 2 bases at J, with 13 bases between the two ends. As DNA, the CDR3 is TGTGCCAGCAGTGACGTGGGGGGACGGCAAGAGACCCAGTACTTC. Its protein product is CASSDVGGRQETQYF.

The table lists this clone with a few counts. The rearrangement uses TRBV6-5 and TRBJ2-7, with 7 bases fitting TRBD1. Per the germline V gene, CDR1 is MNHEY and CDR2 is SVGAGI. V shed 7 bases, J shed 6 bases, and the junction held 6 bases outside the gene matches. This CDR3 region has 12 residues. The CDR3 protein is CASNQGVGEQYF. As DNA, the CDR3 is TGTGCCAGCAACCAGGGGGTTGGCGAGCAGTACTTC.

This chain connects TRBV9 to TRBJ1-2; D remains unclear. V lost 5 bases, J lost 8 bases, and 13 bases lay in between. This CDR3 is built from 12 residues. Germline CDR1 and CDR2: SGDLS and YYNGEE. This CDR3 reads CASRLPEGGYTF. CDR3 bases: TGTGCCAGCAGGCTTCCCGAGGGAGGCTACACCTTC.

This clone was detected a few times. CDR3: CASSQWVTASNQPQHF. CDR3 sequence (DNA): TGTGCCAGCAGTCAATGGGTCACGGCCAGCAATCAGCCCCAGCATTTT. The chain is built from TRBV6-2 or TRBV6-3 and TRBJ1-5; D gene uncertain. Germline lookup yields CDR1 MNHEY and CDR2 SVGEGT. Trimming cost V 5 bases and J 1 base, with 15 bases left between them. The CDR3 sequence is 16 residues long.

The chain combines TRBV12-3 or TRBV12-4 with TRBJ1-6; D is undetermined. The CDR3 extends over 12 amino acids. V gave up 6 bases and J gave up 6 bases, with 6 bases separating them. CDR3 bases: TGTGCCAGCAGCCAAATTAATTCACCCCTCCACTTT. Translating it yields CASSQINSPLHF.

The chain has TRBV6-5 and TRBJ1-6; D gene unclear. V dropped 6 bases and J dropped 7 bases, with 13 bases sitting between them. Germline CDR1 MNHEY, CDR2 SVGAGI. The CDR3 covers 14 residues. This chain's CDR3 is CASRSGGQNSPLHF. CDR3 sequence (DNA): TGTGCCAGCAGGTCCGGAGGTCAAAATTCACCCCTCCACTTT.

The chain recombines TRBV6-6 with TRBJ2-3, with 10 bases lining up with TRBD2. The V gene end was trimmed by 2 bases and the J gene end by 6 bases; junction bases not matched to a gene: 8. Germline V gene sequence: CDR1 MNHNY, CDR2 SVGAGI (reference sequence). The CDR3 extends over 16 amino acids. The CDR3 DNA follows: TGTGCCAGCAGTTACCAGCGGGGGGGCCGCGAGGATACGCAGTATTTT. It encodes CASSYQRGGREDTQYF.

Written as DNA, the CDR3 is TGCGCCAGCAGCTTAATACCGGGACAGGATAATTCACCCCTCCACTTT. This sequence encodes CASSLIPGQDNSPLHF. The chain joins TRBV5-1 to TRBJ1-6; 8 nucleotides match TRBD1. This CDR3 spans 16 amino acids. The V gene's germline CDR1 is SGHRS and CDR2 YFSETQ. V was clipped by 2 bases and J by 5 bases; unmatched bases: 6.

The chain uses TRBV4-2 and TRBJ1-1; 8 positions match TRBD1. The CDR3 consists of 15 residues. After removal of 4 bases from V and 8 bases from J, the junction contained 12 bases not matched to a gene. The germline CDR1 and CDR2 sequences are LGHNA and YNFKEQ. The CDR3 DNA is TGTGCCAGCAGCCGGGGACAGGCTAAAAGAGTGGAAGCTTTCTTT. It yields the protein CASSRGQAKRVEAFF.

This clone was picked up one time. The V and J genes are TRBV7-2 and TRBJ1-4, with a weak D call TRBD1 (6 bases). Trimming removed 5 bases at V and 12 bases at J, with 22 bases between. The germline CDR1 and CDR2 sequences are SGHTA and FQGNSA. The CDR3 totals 15 residues. The CDR3 DNA is TGTGCCAGCAGCGCCTTTTCTGGGGGGGCGATACAACTGTTTTTT. It translates to CASSAFSGGAIQLFF.

The genes are TRBV5-5 and TRBJ2-7, with 7 bases fitting TRBD1. CDR3 length: 13 residues. Germline V gene sequence: CDR1 SGHKS, CDR2 YYEKEE (reference sequence). Trimming cost V 4 bases and J 2 bases; bases outside gene matches: 3. CDR3 DNA: TGTGCCAGCAGCCGGACAGGTGCCTACGAGCAGTACTTC. Protein: CASSRTGAYEQYF.

With regard to this clone: This sample includes further DNA sequences coding for the same CDR3. V and J are TRBV7-9 and TRBJ1-3; D unresolved. The CDR3 runs to 15 residues. Germline V gene lookup returns CDR1 SEHNR and CDR2 FQNEAQ (reference sequence). The V gene lost 1 base and the J gene lost 0 bases, with 7 bases spanning the gap. In DNA, the CDR3 is TGTGCCAGCAGCTTAGGTGGGAACTCTGGAAACACCATATATTTT. It encodes CASSLGGNSGNTIYF.

V usage is TRBV18 and J usage is TRBJ2-2, with D unresolved. From germline, CDR1 is KGHSH and CDR2 LQKENI. Trimming cost V 3 bases and J 9 bases, with 11 bases left between them. The CDR3 contains 13 residues. The CDR3 DNA reads as TGTGCCAGCTCACCGGGAACTTCAAGGGAGCTGTTTTTT. This encodes CASSPGTSRELFF.

The J gene is TRBJ2-5, the V gene TRBV9, with 7 bases lining up with TRBD2. Germline trimming cut 2 bases from V and 2 bases from J; bases unmatched to any gene: 6. The germline gives CDR1 SGDLS, CDR2 YYNGEE. This CDR3 has 15 amino acids. CDR3: CASSVGAGKQETQYF. CDR3 coding DNA: TGTGCCAGCAGCGTGGGAGCGGGGAAACAAGAGACCCAGTACTTC.

A few counts support this clone. The chain employs TRBV4-3 and TRBJ2-1, with 15 bases matching TRBD2. Germline CDR1 LGHNA, CDR2 YSLEER. The V segment lost 4 bases and the J segment 7 bases; nucleotides outside the gene matches: 2. The CDR3 is 15 residues long. The CDR3 DNA follows: TGCGCCAGCAGCCGCGGGACTAGCGGGGGGAATGAGCAGTTCTTC. It is translated as CASSRGTSGGNEQFF.

In its sample, this clone was seen a few times. This chain connects TRBV4-3 to TRBJ1-4; 7 bases fit TRBD1. V shed 2 bases, J shed 10 bases, and the junction held 13 bases outside the gene matches. The CDR3 length is 16 residues. Germline CDR1 is LGHNA and CDR2 is YSLEER. The CDR3 nucleotides read TGCGCCAGCAGCCAAACACCACAGGGGCCTGGGGGAAAACTGTTTTTT. Its translation is CASSQTPQGPGGKLFF.

The chain has TRBV5-1 and TRBJ2-7, with TRBD2 as a possible D gene (5 bases). Looked up from germline, CDR1 is SGHRS and CDR2 is YFSETQ. CDR3 length: 13 residues. V lost 4 bases and J lost 3, with 11 bases in between. This CDR3 is CASSPRGDYEQYF. CDR3 bases: TGCGCCAGCAGCCCACGGGGTGACTACGAGCAGTACTTC.